In this sample, the clone carrying this TCR beta chain turned up many times. Indicated time point: longitudinal time-point 3. These data are taken from a study of neurological immune-mediated disorders. V dropped 4 bases and J dropped 4 bases, with 9 bases sitting between them. Germline CDR1 reads SGHRS; CDR2 reads YFSETQ. This CDR3 has 13 amino acids. TCRdb reanalysed the 5' RACE reads using MiXCR and keeps one entry per CDR3 protein. Here the sample spans under 130,000 distinct CDR3 sequences, 11% being singletons. The sample comprised PBMCs. The TCR sequence derives from a female donor with HTLV-1-associated myelopathy (HAM/TSP). The genes are TRBV5-1 and TRBJ1-5; possibly TRBD1 for D (5 bases). The CDR3 protein is CASSSQGNQPQHF. Written as DNA, the CDR3 is TGCGCCAGCAGCAGCCAGGGTAATCAGCCCCAGCATTTT.